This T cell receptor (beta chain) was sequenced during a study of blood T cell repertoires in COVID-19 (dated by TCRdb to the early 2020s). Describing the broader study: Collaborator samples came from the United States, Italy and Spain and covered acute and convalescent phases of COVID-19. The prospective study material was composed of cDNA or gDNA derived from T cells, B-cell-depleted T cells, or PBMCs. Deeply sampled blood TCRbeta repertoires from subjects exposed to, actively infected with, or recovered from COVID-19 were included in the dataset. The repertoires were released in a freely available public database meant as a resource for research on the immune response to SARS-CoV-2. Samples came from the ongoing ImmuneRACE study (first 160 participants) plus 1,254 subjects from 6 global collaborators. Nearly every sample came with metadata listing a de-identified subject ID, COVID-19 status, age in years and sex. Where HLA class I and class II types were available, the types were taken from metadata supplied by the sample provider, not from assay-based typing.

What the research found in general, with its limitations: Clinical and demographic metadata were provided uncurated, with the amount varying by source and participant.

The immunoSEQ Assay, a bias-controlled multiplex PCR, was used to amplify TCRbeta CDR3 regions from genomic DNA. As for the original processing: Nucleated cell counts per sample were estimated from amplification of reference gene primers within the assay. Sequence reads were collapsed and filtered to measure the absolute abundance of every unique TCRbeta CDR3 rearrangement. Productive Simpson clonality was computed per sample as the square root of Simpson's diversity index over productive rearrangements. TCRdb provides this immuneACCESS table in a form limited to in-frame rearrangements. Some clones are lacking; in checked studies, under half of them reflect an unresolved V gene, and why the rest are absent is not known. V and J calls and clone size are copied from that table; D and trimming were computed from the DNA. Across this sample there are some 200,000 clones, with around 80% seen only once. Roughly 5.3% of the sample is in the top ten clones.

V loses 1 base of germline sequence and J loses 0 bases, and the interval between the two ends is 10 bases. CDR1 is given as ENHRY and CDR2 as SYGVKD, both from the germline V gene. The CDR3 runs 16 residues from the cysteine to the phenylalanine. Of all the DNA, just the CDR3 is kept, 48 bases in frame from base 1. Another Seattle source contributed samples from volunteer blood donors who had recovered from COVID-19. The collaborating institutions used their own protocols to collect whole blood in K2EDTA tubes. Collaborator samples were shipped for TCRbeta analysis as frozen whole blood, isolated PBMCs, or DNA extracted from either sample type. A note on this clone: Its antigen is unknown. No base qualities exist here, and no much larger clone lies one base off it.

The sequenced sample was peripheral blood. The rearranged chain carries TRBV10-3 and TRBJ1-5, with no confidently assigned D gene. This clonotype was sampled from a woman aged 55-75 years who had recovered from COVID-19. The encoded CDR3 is CAISEYLGNSNQPQHF. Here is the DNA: TGTGCCATCAGTGAGTATCTAGGTAATAGCAATCAGCCCCAGCATTTT.